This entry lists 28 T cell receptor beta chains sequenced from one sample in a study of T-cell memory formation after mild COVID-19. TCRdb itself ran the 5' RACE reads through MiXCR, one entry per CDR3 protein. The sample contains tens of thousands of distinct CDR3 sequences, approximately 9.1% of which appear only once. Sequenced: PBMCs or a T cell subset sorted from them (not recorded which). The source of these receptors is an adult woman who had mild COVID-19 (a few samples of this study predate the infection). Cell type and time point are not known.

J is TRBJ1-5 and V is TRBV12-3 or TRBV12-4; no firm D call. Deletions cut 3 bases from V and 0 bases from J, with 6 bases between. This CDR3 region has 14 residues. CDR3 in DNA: TGTGCCAGCAGTTTGCAGATTAGCAATCAGCCCCAGCATTTT. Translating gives CASSLQISNQPQHF.

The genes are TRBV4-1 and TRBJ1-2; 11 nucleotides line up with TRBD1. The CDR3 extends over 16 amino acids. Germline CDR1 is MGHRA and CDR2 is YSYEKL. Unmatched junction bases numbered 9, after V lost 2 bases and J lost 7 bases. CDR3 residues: CASSQPGQGGDRGYTF. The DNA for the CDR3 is TGCGCCAGCAGCCAACCGGGACAGGGGGGAGATCGTGGCTACACCTTC.

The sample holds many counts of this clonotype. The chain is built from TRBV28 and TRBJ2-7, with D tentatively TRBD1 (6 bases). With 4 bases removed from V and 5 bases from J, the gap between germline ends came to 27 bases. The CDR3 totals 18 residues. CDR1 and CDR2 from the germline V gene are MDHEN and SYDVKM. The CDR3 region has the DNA TGTGCCAGCAGTTCAGTTTTCGCCAAAGGACAGCCCCTAAACGAGCAGTACTTC. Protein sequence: CASSSVFAKGQPLNEQYF.

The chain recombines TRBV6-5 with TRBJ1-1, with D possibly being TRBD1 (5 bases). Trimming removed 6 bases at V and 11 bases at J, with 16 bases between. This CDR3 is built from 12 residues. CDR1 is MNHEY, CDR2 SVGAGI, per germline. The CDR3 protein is CASSLRGREAFF. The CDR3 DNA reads TGTGCCAGCAGCCTCCGGGGGAGGGAGGCTTTCTTT.

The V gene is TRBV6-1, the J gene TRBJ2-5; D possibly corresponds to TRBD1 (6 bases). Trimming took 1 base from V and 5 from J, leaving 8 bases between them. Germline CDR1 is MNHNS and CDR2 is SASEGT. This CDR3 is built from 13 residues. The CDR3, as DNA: TGTGCCAGCAGTGAAGGTCAGGGGGAGACCCAGTACTTC. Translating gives CASSEGQGETQYF.

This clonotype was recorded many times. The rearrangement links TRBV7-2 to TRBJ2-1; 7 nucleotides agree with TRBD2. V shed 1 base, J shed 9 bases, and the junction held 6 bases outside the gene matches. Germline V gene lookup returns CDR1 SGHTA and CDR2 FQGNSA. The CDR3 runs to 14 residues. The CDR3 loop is CASSLGLANFEQFF. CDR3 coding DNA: TGTGCCAGCAGCTTAGGACTAGCTAATTTTGAGCAGTTCTTC.

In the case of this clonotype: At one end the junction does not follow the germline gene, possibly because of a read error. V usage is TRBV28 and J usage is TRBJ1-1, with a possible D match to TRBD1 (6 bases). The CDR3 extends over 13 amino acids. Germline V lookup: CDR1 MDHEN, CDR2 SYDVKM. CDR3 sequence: CASRPGVGTEALF. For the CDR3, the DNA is TGTGCCAGCAGACCAGGGGTGGGAACTGAAGCTTTATTT.

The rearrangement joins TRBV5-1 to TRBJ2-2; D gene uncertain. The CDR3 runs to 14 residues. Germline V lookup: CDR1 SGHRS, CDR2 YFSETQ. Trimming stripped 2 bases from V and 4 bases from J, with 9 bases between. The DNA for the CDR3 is TGCGCCAGCAGCTTTGAACTCCCCACCGGGGAGCTGTTTTTT. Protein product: CASSFELPTGELFF. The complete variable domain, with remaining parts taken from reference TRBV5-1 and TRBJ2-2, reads KAGVTQTPRYLIKTRGQQVTLSCSPISGHRSVSWYQQTPGQGLQFLFEYFSETQRNKGNFPGRFSGRQFSNSRSEMNVSTLELGDSALYLCASSFELPTGELFFGEGSRLTVL.

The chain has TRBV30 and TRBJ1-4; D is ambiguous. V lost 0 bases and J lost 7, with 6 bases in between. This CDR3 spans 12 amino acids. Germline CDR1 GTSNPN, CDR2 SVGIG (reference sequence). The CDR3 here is CAWSVSGEKLFF. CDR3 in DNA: TGTGCCTGGAGTGTAAGTGGTGAAAAACTGTTTTTT.

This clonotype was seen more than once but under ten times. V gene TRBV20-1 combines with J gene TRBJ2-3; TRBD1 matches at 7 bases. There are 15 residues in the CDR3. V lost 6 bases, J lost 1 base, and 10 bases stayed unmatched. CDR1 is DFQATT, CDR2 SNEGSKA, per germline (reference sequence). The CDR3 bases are TGCAGTGCGGCGCCCGGGACAGCGGGCACAGATACGCAGTATTTT. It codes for CSAAPGTAGTDTQYF.

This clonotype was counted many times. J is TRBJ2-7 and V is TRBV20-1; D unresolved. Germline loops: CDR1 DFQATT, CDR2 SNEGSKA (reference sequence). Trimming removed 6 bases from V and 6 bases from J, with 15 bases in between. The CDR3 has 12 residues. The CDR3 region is CSARGLGGEQYF. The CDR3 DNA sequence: TGCAGTGCGCGCGGATTAGGTGGCGAGCAGTACTTC.

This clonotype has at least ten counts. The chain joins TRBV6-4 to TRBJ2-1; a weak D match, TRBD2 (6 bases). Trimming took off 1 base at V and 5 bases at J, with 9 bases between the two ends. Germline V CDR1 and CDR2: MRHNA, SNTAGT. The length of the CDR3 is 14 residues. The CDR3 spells CASSDLGGNNEQFF. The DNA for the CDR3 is TGTGCCAGCAGTGACTTGGGGGGTAACAATGAGCAGTTCTTC.

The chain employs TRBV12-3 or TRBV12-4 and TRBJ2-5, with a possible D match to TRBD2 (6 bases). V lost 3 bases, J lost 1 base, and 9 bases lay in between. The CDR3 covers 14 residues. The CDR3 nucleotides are TGTGCCAGCAGTTTCGCGGGGACCCAAGAGACCCAGTACTTC. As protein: CASSFAGTQETQYF.

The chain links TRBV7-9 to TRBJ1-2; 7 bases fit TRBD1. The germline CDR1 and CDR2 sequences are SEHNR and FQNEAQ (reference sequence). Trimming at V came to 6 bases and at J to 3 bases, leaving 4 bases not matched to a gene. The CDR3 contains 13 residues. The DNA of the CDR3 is TGTGCCAGCAGAACAGGGGATGACTATGGCTACACCTTC. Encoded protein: CASRTGDDYGYTF.

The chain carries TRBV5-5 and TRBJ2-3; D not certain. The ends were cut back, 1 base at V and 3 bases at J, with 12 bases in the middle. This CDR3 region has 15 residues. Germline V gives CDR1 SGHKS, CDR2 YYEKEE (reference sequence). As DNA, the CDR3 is TGTGCCAGCAGCTTGACCCCGGGTGGAACAGATACGCAGTATTTT. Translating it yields CASSLTPGGTDTQYF. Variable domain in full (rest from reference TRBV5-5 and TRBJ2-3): DAGVTQSPTHLIKTRGQQVTLRCSPISGHKSVSWYQQVLGQGPQFIFQYYEKEERGRGNFPDRFSARQFPNYSSELNVNALLLGDSALYLCASSLTPGGTDTQYFGPGTRLTVL.

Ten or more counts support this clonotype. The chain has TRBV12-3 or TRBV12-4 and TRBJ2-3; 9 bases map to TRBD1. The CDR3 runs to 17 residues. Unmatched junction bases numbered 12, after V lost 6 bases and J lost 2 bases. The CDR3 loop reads CASSLGTGRLITDTQYF. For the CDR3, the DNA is TGTGCCAGCAGCCTCGGGACAGGGAGGCTGATCACAGATACGCAGTATTTT.

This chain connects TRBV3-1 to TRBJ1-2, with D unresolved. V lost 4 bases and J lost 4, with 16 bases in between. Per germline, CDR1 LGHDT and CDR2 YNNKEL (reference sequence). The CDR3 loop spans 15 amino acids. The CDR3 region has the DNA TGTGCCAGCAGCCCAGAGGGATGGCGATTCTATGGCTACACCTTC. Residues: CASSPEGWRFYGYTF.

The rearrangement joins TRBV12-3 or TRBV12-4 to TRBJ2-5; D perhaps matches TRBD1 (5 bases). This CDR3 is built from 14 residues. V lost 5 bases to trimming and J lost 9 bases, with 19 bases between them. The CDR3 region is CASSLREGVWAQYF. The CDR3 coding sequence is TGTGCCAGCAGTCTTAGGGAAGGGGTCTGGGCCCAGTACTTC.

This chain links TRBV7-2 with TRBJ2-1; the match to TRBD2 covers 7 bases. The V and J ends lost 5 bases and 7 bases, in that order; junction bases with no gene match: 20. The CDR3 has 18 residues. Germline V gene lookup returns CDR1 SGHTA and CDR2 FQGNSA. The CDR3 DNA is TGTGCCAGCAGCCCCCGGCGGGGGAGCGGGGCCAAGATGAATGAGCAGTTCTTC. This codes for CASSPRRGSGAKMNEQFF.

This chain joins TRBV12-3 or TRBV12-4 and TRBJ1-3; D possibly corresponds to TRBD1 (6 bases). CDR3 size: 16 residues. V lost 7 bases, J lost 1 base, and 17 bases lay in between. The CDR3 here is CASKLGAGQSGNTIYF. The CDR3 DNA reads TGTGCCAGCAAACTGGGGGCCGGACAGTCTGGAAACACCATATATTTT.

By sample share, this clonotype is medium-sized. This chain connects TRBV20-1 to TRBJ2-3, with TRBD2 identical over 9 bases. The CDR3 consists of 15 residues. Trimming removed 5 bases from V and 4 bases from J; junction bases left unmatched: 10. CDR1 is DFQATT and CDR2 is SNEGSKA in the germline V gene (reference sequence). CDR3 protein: CSAGQIGGGADTQYF. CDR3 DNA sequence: TGCAGTGCTGGACAGATCGGCGGGGGGGCAGATACGCAGTATTTT.

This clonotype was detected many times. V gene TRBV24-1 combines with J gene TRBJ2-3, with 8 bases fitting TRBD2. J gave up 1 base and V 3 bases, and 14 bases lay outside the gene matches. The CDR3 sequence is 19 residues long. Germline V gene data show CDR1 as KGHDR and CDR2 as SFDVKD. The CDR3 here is CATSDPTYALGLGTDTQYF. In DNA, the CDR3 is TGTGCCACCAGTGATCCGACATATGCTTTGGGACTAGGCACAGATACGCAGTATTTT.

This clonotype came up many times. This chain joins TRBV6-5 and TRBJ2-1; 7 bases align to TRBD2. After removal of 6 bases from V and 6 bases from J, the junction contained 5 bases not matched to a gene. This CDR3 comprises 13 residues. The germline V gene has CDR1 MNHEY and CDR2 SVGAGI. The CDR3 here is CASRRLAANEQFF. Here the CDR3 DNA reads TGTGCCAGCAGGCGACTAGCCGCCAATGAGCAGTTCTTC.

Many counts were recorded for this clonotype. This CDR3 reads CSAERDTNSYEQYF. The CDR3, as DNA: TGCAGTGCTGAAAGGGACACAAACTCCTACGAGCAGTACTTC. J is TRBJ2-7 and V is TRBV20-1; a possible D gene is TRBD1 (6 bases). Germline V gene sequence: CDR1 DFQATT, CDR2 SNEGSKA (reference sequence). The ends were cut back, 5 bases at V and 0 bases at J, with 14 bases in the middle. This CDR3 comprises 14 residues.

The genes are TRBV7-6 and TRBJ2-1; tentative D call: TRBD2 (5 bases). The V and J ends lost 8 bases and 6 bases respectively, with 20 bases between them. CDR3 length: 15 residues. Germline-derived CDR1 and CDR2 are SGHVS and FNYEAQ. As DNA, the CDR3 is TGTGCCAGCGCCATTAGTACTAGTTTCGGCAATGAGCAGTTCTTC. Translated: CASAISTSFGNEQFF.

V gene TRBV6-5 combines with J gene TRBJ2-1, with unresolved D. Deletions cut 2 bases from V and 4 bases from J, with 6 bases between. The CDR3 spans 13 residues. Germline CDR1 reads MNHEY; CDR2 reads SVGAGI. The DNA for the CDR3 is TGTGCCAGCAGTTACGACGGGTACAATGAGCAGTTCTTC. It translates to CASSYDGYNEQFF.

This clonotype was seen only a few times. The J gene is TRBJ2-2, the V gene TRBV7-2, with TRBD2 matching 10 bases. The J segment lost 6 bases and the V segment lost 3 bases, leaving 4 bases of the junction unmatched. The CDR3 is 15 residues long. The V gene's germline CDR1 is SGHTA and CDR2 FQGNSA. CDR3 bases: TGTGCCAGCAGCTTTGGGCTAGCGGGAGCCGGGGAGCTGTTTTTT. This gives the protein CASSFGLAGAGELFF.

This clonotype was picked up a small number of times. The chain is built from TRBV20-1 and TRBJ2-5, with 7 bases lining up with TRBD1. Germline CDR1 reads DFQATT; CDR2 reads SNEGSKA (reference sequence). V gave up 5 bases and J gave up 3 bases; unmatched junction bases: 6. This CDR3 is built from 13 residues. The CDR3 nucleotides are TGCAGTGCTCGATCGACAGGGAAAGAGACCCAGTACTTC. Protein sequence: CSARSTGKETQYF.